Listed below are T cell receptor beta chains from one sample, sequenced in a study of CD8 T cells in Susac syndrome. Via MiXCR, TCRdb re-called the immunoSEQ multiplex PCR reads, giving one row per CDR3 protein. The data show some 240,000 distinct CDR3 sequences, 95% to 97% seen once. Material: CD4+ T cells from PBMCs. These receptors all come from a human donor with Susac syndrome. CDR3s include the opening cysteine and the closing phenylalanine or tryptophan. The D gene is left open where the match is weak. The size entry is marked missing in some rows and otherwise reads once, few, many or a size class.

D	V	size	CDR3
-	TRBV9	-	CASSVVGGSLFF
-	TRBV25-1	-	CASSQFNEQYF
-	TRBV5-6	-	CASSRETFGSEAFF
TRBD1	TRBV11-2	-	CASSLSPRRDSQEGTQYF
-	TRBV20-1	-	CSALSGGETQYF
TRBD1	TRBV28	-	CASSYTGVGYTF
TRBD2	TRBV7-7	-	CASSSTSGSSYNEQFF
-	TRBV20-1	-	CSARLWENQPQHF
-	TRBV19	-	CASSTLDGYTF
-	TRBV11-2	once	CASSLWPSQETQYF
-	TRBV9	-	CASSPRGGQNTEAFF
TRBD1	TRBV3-1	-	CASAGQGAYEQYF
TRBD1	TRBV7-8	-	CASSSTGTGTYNEQFF
TRBD1	TRBV19	-	CASQFDRGRGTGELFF
-	TRBV27	-	CASTPRGGAADTQYF
TRBD1	TRBV19	-	CASSIGTGEETQYF
TRBD2	TRBV5-1	once	CASSLALAFYEQYF
-	TRBV29-1	-	CSVEVRQNYGYTF
-	TRBV6-5	-	CASSYSGDTQYF
-	TRBV7-9	-	CASIPPPYNEQFF
-	TRBV25-1	-	CASSTRGGPTGGNIQYF
TRBD2	TRBV20-1	once	CSAPRGRGTYEQYF
-	TRBV19	-	CASKPQGAGELFF
-	TRBV19	-	CASTPGLRNTIYF
-	TRBV9	-	CASSAGQKEQFF
-	TRBV20-1	-	CSARDFKETQYF
TRBD1	TRBV25-1	few	CASSETGGVWGYTF
-	TRBV12-3/TRBV12-4	-	CASSFRADQPQHF
TRBD2	TRBV20-1	-	CSAGTSGNNEQFF
-	TRBV30	-	CAWSVGQINQPQHF
-	TRBV5-1	-	CASRPGAAEETQYF
-	TRBV4-1	once	CASSQATDRLLGETQYF
TRBD1	TRBV28	-	CASSQPGQGALEAFF
TRBD2	TRBV3-1	-	CASSQLAGAAGYEQFF
TRBD1	TRBV10-3	-	CAIDRGLSTDTQYF
-	TRBV20-1	-	CSATVILGDSTDTQYF
-	TRBV24-1	-	CATSAPDQETQYF